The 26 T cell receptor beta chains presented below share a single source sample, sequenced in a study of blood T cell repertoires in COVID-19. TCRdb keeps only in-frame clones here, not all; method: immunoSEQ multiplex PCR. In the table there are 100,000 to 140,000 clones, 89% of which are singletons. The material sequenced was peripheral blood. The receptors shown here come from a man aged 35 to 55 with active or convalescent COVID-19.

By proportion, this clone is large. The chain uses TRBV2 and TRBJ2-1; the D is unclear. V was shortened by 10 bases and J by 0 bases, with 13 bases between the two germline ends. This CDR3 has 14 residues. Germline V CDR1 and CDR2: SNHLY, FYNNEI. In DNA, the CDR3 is TGTGCCACAGTGCGATCTAGCTCCTACAATGAGCAGTTCTTC. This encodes CATVRSSSYNEQFF.

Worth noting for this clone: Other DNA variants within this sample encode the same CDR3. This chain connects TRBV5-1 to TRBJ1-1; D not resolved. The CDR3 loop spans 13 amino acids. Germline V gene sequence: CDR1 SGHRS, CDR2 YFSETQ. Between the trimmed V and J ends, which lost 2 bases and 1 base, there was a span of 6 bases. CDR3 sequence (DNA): TGCGCCAGCAGCTTCAACAGGAACACTGAAGCTTTCTTT. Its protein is CASSFNRNTEAFF.

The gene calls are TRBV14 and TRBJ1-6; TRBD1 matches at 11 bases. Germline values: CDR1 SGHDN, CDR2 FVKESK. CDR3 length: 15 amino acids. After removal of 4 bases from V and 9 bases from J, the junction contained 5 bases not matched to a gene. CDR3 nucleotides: TGTGCCAGCAGCCGATGGACAGGGGGCTCTTCACCCCTCCACTTT. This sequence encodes CASSRWTGGSSPLHF.

CDR3 sequence reads: CASSHLGNSGNTIYF. Here the CDR3 DNA reads TGTGCCAGCAGCCACCTCGGGAACTCTGGAAACACCATATATTTT. The chain is built from TRBV28 and TRBJ1-3; D not resolved. V was clipped by 6 bases and J by 0 bases, with 12 bases between them. Germline V gene lookup returns CDR1 MDHEN and CDR2 SYDVKM. The CDR3 runs to 15 residues.

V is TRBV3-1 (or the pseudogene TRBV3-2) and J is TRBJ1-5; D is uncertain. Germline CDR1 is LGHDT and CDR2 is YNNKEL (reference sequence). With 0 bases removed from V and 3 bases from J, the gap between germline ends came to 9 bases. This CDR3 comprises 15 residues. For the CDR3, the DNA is TGTGCCAGCAGCCAAGACGGAGCGGTCAATCAGCCCCAGCATTTT. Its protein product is CASSQDGAVNQPQHF.

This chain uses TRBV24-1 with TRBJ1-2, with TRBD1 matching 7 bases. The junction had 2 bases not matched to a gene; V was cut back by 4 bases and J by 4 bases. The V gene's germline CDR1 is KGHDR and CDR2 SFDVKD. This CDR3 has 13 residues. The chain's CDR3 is CATSEGDSYGYTF. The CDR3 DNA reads TGTGCCACCAGTGAGGGGGACAGCTATGGCTACACCTTC.

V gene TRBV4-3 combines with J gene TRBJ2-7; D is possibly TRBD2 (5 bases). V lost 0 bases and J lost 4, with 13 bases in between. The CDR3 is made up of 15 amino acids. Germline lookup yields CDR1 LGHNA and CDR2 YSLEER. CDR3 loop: CASSQDLGSGYEQYF. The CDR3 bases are TGCGCCAGCAGCCAAGACTTGGGGAGCGGATACGAGCAGTACTTC.

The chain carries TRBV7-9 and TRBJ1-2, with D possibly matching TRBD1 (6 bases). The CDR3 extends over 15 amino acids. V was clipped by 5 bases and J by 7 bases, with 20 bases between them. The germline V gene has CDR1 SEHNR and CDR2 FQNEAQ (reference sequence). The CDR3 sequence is CASSKGGRLVVGYTF. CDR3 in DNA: TGTGCCAGCAGCAAAGGGGGGCGCCTAGTTGTTGGCTACACCTTC.

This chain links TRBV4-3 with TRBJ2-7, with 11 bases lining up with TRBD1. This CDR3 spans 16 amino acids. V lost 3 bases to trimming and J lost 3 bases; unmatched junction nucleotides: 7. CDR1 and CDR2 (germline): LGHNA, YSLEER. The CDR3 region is CASSQDRGTGGYEQYF. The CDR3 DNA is TGCGCCAGCAGCCAGGACCGGGGGACAGGGGGCTACGAGCAGTACTTC.

The CDR3 DNA follows: TGTGCCAGCAGCCAGACAGGGCCGCGCTATGGCTACACCTTC. Its protein product is CASSQTGPRYGYTF. V is TRBV5-4 and J is TRBJ1-2, with 7 bases aligning to TRBD1. Trimming took 4 bases from V and 4 from J; bases not matched to a gene: 7. The CDR3 totals 14 residues. Germline loops: CDR1 SGHNT, CDR2 YYREEE (reference sequence).

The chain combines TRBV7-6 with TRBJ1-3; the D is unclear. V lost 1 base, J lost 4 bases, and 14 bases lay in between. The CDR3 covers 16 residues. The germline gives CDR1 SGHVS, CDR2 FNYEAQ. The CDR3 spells CASSLGSASGGNTIYF. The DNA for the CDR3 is TGTGCCAGCAGCTTAGGTTCGGCGTCGGGGGGAAACACCATATATTTT.

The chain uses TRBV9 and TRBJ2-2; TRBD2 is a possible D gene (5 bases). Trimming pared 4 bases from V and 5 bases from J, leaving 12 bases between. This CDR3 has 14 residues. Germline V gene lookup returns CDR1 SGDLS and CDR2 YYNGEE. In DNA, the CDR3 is TGTGCCAGCAGCCAGACGGGGTATACCGGGGAGCTGTTTTTT. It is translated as CASSQTGYTGELFF.

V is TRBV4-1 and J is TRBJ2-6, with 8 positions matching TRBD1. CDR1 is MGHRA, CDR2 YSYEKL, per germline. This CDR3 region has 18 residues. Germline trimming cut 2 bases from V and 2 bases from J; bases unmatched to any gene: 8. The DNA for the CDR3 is TGCGCCAGCAGCCAATTTCCCAGGGGGCTAACTGGGGCCAACGTCCTGACTTTC. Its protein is CASSQFPRGLTGANVLTF.

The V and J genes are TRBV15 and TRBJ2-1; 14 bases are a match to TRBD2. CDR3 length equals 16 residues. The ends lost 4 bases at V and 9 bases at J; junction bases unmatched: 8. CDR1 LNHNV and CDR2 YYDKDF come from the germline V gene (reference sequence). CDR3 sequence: CATSKGLAGGRGEQFF. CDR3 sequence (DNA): TGTGCCACCAGCAAAGGACTAGCGGGAGGCCGTGGTGAGCAGTTCTTC. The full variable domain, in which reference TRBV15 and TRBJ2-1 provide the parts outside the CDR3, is DAMVIQNPRYQVTQFGKPVTLSCSQTLNHNVMYWYQQKSSQAPKLLFHYYDKDFNNEADTPDNFQSRRPNTSFCFLDIRSPGLGDTAMYLCATSKGLAGGRGEQFFGPGTRLTVL.

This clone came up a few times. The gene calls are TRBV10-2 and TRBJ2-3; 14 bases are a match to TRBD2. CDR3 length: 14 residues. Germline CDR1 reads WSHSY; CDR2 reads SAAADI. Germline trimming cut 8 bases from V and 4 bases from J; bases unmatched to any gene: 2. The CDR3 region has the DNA TGCGCCAGCTCGGGACTAGCGGGAGCAGATACGCAGTATTTT. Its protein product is CASSGLAGADTQYF.

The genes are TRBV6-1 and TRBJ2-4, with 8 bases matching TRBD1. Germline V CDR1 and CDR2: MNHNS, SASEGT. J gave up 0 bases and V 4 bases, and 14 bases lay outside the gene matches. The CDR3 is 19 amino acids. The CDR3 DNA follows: TGTGCCAGCAGTGGCAGACAGGGGTCCGCTCCCATAGCCAAAAACATTCAGTACTTC. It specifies CASSGRQGSAPIAKNIQYF.

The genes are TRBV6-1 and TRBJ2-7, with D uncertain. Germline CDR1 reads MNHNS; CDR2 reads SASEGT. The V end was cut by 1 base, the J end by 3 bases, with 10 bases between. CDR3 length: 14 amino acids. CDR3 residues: CASSEVGGIYEQYF. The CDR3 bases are TGTGCCAGCAGTGAAGTAGGCGGAATCTACGAGCAGTACTTC.

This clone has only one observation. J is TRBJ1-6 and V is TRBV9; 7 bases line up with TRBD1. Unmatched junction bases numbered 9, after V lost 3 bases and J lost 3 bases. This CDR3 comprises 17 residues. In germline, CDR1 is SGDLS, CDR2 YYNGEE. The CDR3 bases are TGTGCCAGCAGCGGAAGACAGGGAGAGGTCTATAATTCACCCCTCCACTTT. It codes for CASSGRQGEVYNSPLHF.

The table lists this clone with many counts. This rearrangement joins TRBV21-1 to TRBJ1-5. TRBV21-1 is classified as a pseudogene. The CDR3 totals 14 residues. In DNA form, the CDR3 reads TGTGCCAGCAGCAAGCGCGTCGTAAATCAGCCCCAGCATTTT. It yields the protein CASSKRVVNQPQHF.

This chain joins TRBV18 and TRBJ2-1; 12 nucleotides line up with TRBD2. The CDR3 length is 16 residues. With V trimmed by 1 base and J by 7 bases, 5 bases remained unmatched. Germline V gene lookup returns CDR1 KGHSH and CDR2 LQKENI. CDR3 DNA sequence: TGTGCCAGCTCACCACTCCCTAGCGGGAGGGGGAATGAGCAGTTCTTC. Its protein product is CASSPLPSGRGNEQFF.

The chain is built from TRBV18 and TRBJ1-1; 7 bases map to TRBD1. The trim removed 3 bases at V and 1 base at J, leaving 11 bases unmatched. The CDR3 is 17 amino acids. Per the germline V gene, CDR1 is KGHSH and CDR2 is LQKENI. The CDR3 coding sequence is TGTGCCAGCTCACCCAACTCAACAGGGGTACGGAACACTGAAGCTTTCTTT. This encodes CASSPNSTGVRNTEAFF.

CDR3 sequence reads: CASSQGRSTGDPWGELFF. CDR3 DNA sequence: TGTGCCAGCAGCCAAGGACGTAGTACAGGGGATCCGTGGGGGGAGCTGTTTTTT. This rearrangement joins TRBV3-1 (or the pseudogene TRBV3-2) to TRBJ2-2, with 7 bases that match TRBD1. After removal of 1 base from V and 8 bases from J, the junction contained 16 bases not matched to a gene. Germline loops: CDR1 LGHDT, CDR2 YNNKEL (reference sequence). This CDR3 has 18 amino acids.

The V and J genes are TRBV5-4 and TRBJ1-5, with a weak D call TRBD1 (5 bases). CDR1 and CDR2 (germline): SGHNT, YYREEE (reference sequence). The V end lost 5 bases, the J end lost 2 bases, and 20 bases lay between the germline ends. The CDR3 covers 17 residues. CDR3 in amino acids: CASRVSTGGSGNQPQHF. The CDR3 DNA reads TGTGCCAGCAGAGTCAGTACGGGGGGATCGGGCAATCAGCCCCAGCATTTT. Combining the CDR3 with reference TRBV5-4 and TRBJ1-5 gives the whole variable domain ETGVTQSPTHLIKTRGQQVTLRCSSQSGHNTVSWYQQALGQGPQFIFQYYREEENGRGNFPPRFSGLQFPNYSSELNVNALELDDSALYLCASRVSTGGSGNQPQHFGDGTRLSIL.

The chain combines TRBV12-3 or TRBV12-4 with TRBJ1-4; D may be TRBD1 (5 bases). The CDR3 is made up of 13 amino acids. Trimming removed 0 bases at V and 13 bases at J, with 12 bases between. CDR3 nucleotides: TGTGCCAGCAGTTTAGCTAGCGGACAAAGACTGTTTTTT. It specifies CASSLASGQRLFF.

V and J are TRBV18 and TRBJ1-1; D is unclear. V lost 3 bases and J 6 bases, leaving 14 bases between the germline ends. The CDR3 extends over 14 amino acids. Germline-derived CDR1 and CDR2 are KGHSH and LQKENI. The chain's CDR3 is CASSPYSEEAEAFF. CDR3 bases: TGTGCCAGCTCACCCTACTCGGAGGAAGCTGAAGCTTTCTTT. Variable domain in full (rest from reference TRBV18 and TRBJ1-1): NAGVMQNPRHLVRRRGQEARLRCSPMKGHSHVYWYRQLPEEGLKFMVYLQKENIIDESGMPKERFSAEFPKEGPSILRIQQVVRGDSAAYFCASSPYSEEAEAFFGQGTRLTVV.

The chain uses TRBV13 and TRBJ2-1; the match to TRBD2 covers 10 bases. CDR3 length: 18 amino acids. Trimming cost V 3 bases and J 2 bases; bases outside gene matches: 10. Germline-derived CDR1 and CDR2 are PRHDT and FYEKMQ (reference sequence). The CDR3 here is CASSFRSQGTSAYNEQFF. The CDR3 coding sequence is TGTGCCAGCAGCTTCCGGTCTCAGGGGACTAGCGCCTACAATGAGCAGTTCTTC.